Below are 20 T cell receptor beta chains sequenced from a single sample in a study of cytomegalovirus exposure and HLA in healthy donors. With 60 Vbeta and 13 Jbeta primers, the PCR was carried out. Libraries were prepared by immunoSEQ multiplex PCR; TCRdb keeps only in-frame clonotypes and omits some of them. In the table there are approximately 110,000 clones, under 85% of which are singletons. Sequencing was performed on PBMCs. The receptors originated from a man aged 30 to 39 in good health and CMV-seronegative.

The CDR3 protein is CASSVGGSYNSPLHF. As DNA, the CDR3 is TGTGCCAGCAGCGTTGGGGGGTCCTATAATTCACCCCTCCACTTT. The chain recombines TRBV9 with TRBJ1-6; D perhaps matches TRBD1 (5 bases). V dropped 2 bases and J dropped 1 base, with 7 bases sitting between them. The CDR3 extends over 15 amino acids. Germline CDR1 reads SGDLS; CDR2 reads YYNGEE.

CDR3 amino acids: CASSEGTGNYEQYF. CDR3 DNA sequence: TGTGCCAGCAGTGAAGGGACAGGGAACTACGAGCAGTACTTC. This sequence joins TRBV6-1 and TRBJ2-7; TRBD1 matches at 8 bases. The ends lost 1 base at V and 3 bases at J; junction bases unmatched: 2. This CDR3 spans 14 amino acids. In germline, CDR1 is MNHNS, CDR2 SASEGT.

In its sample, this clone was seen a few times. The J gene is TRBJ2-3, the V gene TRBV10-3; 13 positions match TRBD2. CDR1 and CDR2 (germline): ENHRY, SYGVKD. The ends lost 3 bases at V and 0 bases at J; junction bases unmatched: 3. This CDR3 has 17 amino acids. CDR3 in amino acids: CAISDGTSGDSTDTQYF. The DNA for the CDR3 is TGTGCCATCAGTGATGGGACTAGCGGGGATAGCACAGATACGCAGTATTTT.

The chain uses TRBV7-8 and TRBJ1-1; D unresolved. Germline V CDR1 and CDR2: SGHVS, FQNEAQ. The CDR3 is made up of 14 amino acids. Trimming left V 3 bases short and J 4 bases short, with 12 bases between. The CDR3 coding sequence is TGTGCCAGCAGCTTTAAAAAGGAGGGCACTGAAGCTTTCTTT. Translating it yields CASSFKKEGTEAFF. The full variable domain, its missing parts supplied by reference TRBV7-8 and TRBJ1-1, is GAGVSQSPRYKVAKRGQDVALRCDPISGHVSLFWYQQALGQGPEFLTYFQNEAQLDKSGLPSDRFFAERPEGSVSTLKIQRTQQEDSAVYLCASSFKKEGTEAFFGQGTRLTVV.

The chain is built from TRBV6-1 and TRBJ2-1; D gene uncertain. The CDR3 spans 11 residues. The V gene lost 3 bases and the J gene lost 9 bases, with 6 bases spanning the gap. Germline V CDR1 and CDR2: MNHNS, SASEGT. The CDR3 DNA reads TGTGCCAGCAGTGATCGGGTTGAGCAGTTCTTC. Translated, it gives CASSDRVEQFF.

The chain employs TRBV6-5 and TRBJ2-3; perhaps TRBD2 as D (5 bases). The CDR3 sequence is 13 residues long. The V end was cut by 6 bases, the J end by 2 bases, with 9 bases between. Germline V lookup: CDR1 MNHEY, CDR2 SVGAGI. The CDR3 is CASRLVATDTQYF. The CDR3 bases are TGTGCCAGCAGACTAGTAGCCACAGATACGCAGTATTTT.

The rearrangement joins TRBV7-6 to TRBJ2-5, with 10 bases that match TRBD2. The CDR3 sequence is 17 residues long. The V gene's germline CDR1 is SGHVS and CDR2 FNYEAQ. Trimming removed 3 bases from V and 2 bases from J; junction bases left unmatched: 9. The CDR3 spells CASSFALAGAIQETQYF. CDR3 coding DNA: TGTGCCAGCAGCTTTGCCCTAGCGGGGGCAATTCAAGAGACCCAGTACTTC.

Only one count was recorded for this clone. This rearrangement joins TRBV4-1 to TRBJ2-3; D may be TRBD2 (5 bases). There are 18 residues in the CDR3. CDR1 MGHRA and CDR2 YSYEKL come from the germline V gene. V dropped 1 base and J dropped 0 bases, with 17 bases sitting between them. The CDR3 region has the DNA TGCGCCAGCAGCCAAGGTGGTACCCCCGGGGAAAGCACAGATACGCAGTATTTT. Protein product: CASSQGGTPGESTDTQYF.

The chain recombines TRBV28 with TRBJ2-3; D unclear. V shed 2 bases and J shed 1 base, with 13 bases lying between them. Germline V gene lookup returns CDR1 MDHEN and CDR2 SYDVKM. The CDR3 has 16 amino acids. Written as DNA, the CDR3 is TGTGCCAGCAGTTTAGGTGCGGCTATCGGCACAGATACGCAGTATTTT. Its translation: CASSLGAAIGTDTQYF.

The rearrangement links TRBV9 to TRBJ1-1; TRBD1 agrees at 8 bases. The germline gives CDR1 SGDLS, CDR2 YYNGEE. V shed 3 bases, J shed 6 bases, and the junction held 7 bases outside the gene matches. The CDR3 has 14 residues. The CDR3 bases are TGTGCCAGCAGCGCGTCAGGGGGCAACGCTGAAGCTTTCTTT. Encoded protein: CASSASGGNAEAFF.

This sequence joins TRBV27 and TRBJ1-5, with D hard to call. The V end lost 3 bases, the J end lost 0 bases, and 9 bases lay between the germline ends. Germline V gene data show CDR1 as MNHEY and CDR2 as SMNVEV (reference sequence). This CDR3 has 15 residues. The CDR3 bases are TGTGCCAGCAGTTTCTCGGGTTATAGCAATCAGCCCCAGCATTTT. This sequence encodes CASSFSGYSNQPQHF.

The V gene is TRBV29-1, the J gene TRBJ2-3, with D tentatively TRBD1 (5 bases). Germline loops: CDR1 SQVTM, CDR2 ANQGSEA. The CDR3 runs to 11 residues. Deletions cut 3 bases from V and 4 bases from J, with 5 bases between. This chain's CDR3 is CSVDRADTQYF. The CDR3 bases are TGCAGCGTTGACAGGGCAGATACGCAGTATTTT.

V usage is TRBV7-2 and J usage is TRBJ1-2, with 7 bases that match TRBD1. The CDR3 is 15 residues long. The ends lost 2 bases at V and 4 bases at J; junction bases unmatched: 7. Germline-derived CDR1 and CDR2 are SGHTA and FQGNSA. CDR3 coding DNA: TGTGCCAGCAGCTTAATCGCTGACAGGGCCTATGGCTACACCTTC. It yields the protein CASSLIADRAYGYTF.

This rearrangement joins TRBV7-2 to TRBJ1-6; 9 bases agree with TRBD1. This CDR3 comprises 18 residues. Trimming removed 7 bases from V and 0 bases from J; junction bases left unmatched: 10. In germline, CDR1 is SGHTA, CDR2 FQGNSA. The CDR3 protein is CASNRDRVSRSYNSPLHF. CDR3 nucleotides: TGTGCCAGCAACCGGGACAGGGTATCGCGCTCCTATAATTCACCCCTCCACTTT.

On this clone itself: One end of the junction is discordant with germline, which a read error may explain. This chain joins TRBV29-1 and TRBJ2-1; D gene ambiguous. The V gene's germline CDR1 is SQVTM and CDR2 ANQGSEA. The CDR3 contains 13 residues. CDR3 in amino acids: CTVKVRRFNEQFF. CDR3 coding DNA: TGCACCGTTAAGGTTAGGCGGTTCAATGAGCAGTTCTTC.

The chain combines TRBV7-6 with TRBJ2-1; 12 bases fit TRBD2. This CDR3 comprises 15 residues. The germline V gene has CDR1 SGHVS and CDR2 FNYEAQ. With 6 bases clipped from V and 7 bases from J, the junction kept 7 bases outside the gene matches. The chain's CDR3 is CASSQTSGSVNEQFF. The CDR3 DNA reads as TGTGCCAGCAGTCAGACTAGCGGGAGCGTTAATGAGCAGTTCTTC.

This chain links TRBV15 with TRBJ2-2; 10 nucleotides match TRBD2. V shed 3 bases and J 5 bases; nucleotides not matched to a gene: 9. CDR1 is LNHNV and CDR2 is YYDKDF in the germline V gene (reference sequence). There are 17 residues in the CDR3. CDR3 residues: CATSSAIAGGGTGELFF. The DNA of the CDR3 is TGTGCCACCAGCAGTGCTATAGCGGGAGGTGGGACCGGGGAGCTGTTTTTT. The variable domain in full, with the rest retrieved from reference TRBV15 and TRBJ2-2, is DAMVIQNPRYQVTQFGKPVTLSCSQTLNHNVMYWYQQKSSQAPKLLFHYYDKDFNNEADTPDNFQSRRPNTSFCFLDIRSPGLGDTAMYLCATSSAIAGGGTGELFFGEGSRLTVL.

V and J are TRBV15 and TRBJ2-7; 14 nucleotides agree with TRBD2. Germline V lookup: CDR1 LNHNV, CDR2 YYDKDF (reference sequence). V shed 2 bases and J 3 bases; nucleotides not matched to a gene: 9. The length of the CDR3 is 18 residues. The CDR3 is CATSRRTGTSGSRYEQYF. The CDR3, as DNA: TGTGCCACCAGCAGAAGAACCGGGACTAGCGGGAGTCGCTACGAGCAGTACTTC.

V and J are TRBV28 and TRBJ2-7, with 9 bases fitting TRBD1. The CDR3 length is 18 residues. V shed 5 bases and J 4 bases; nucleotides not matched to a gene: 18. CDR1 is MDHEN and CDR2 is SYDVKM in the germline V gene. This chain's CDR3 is CASSPFRFSGTGRYEQYF. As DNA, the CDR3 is TGTGCCAGCAGTCCCTTCCGGTTCTCCGGGACAGGGAGGTACGAGCAGTACTTC. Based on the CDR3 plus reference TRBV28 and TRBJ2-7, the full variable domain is DVKVTQSSRYLVKRTGEKVFLECVQDMDHENMFWYRQDPGLGLRLIYFSYDVKMKEKGDIPEGYSVSREKKERFSLILESASTNQTSMYLCASSPFRFSGTGRYEQYFGPGTRLTVT.

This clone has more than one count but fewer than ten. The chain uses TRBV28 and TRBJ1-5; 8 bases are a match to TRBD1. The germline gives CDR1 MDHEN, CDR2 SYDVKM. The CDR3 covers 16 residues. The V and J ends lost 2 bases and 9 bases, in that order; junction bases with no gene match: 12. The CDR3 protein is CASSLKGQAFQWPQHF. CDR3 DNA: TGTGCCAGCAGTTTAAAGGGACAGGCCTTCCAATGGCCCCAGCATTTT.